The T cell receptor beta chain described here comes from a study of blood T cells in healthy people across ages. This clonotype has ten or more counts. The CDR3 spans 13 residues. The V gene lost 2 bases and the J gene lost 3 bases, with 8 bases spanning the gap. Looked up from germline, CDR1 is SGHKS and CDR2 is YYEKEE (reference sequence). A second PCR, run for roughly 7 to 12 cycles, used a sample-barcoded 5' primer plus a J-beta primer mix. TCRdb redid the calling of the 5' RACE reads with MiXCR, one entry per CDR3 protein. The sample includes roughly 680,000 distinct CDR3 sequences, around 50% seen only once; the top ten take less than 15%.

The chain has TRBV5-5 and TRBJ2-5; D unresolved. This TCR was sampled from an elderly woman in good health. Sequenced sample: blood. The CDR3 DNA sequence: TGTGCCAGCAGCTTTATCCTCGAAGAGACCCAGTACTTC. Its translation: CASSFILEETQYF.